A single sample is the source of the 26 T cell receptor beta chains below, sequenced in a study of cytomegalovirus exposure and HLA in healthy donors. 60 Vbeta and 13 Jbeta primers were used in PCR. Clones were read by immunoSEQ multiplex PCR, and TCRdb kept only the in-frame ones, dropping some. The data contain about 150,000 clones, around 68% of them singletons. Sequenced: PBMCs. The receptor set was obtained from a man aged 30 to 39 in good health and CMV-seronegative.

This rearrangement joins TRBV6-1 to TRBJ2-5; the D is unclear. Between the trimmed V and J ends, which lost 8 bases and 1 base, there was a span of 11 bases. Per germline, CDR1 MNHNS and CDR2 SASEGT. The CDR3 runs 13 residues. CDR3 sequence: CASGLKTQETQYF. The DNA of the CDR3 is TGTGCCAGCGGCCTTAAAACCCAAGAGACCCAGTACTTC.

CDR3 DNA: TGTGCCAGCAGTGAAACAGACAGGGCTGGAAACACCATATATTTT. Amino acids: CASSETDRAGNTIYF. J is TRBJ1-3 and V is TRBV6-1, with 7 bases that match TRBD1. Germline V lookup: CDR1 MNHNS, CDR2 SASEGT. The CDR3 length is 15 residues. Trimming at V came to 2 bases and at J to 2 bases, leaving 3 bases not matched to a gene.

The rearrangement links TRBV18 to TRBJ1-6; D is undetermined. Per germline, CDR1 KGHSH and CDR2 LQKENI. The length of the CDR3 is 14 residues. V was shortened by 2 bases and J by 7 bases, with 9 bases between the two germline ends. CDR3 DNA: TGTGCCAGCTCACCAAGCGAGGGAAATTCACCCCTCCACTTT. Translated, it gives CASSPSEGNSPLHF.

The chain joins TRBV2 to TRBJ2-2; D is unclear. Germline lookup yields CDR1 SNHLY and CDR2 FYNNEI. This CDR3 has 13 residues. V was clipped by 1 base and J by 7 bases, with 7 bases between them. The CDR3 sequence is CASSEGHIGELFF. The CDR3 region has the DNA TGTGCCAGCAGTGAAGGGCACATCGGGGAGCTGTTTTTT.

This clone was seen more than once but under ten times. A junction boundary mismatches the germline segment, possibly from a read error. V gene TRBV10-3 combines with J gene TRBJ1-5, with D maybe TRBD1 (6 bases). This CDR3 is 12 amino acids long. CDR1 is ENHRY, CDR2 SYGVKD, per germline. CDR3 nucleotides: TGTGCCATCGGGGAAGGAGGACAGCCCCAGAATTTT. Residues: CAIGEGGQPQNF.

The genes are TRBV7-2 and TRBJ2-5, with D tentatively TRBD2 (6 bases). The germline V gene encodes CDR1 SGHTA and CDR2 FQGNSA. This CDR3 has 14 amino acids. V was cut by 5 bases and J by 0 bases, with 10 bases left in between. The CDR3 region is CASSPTRYQETQYF. CDR3 sequence (DNA): TGTGCCAGCAGCCCGACTAGGTACCAAGAGACCCAGTACTTC.

The rearrangement joins TRBV7-2 to TRBJ2-1; 10 bases are a match to TRBD2. The CDR3 loop spans 15 amino acids. Germline values: CDR1 SGHTA, CDR2 FQGNSA. The V gene end was trimmed by 2 bases and the J gene end by 9 bases; junction bases not matched to a gene: 7. In DNA form, the CDR3 reads TGTGCCAGCAGCTTAAGAGCGGGGGGGTTGGGTGAGCAGTTCTTC. It encodes CASSLRAGGLGEQFF.

This clone is a singleton in its sample. The chain employs TRBV7-2 and TRBJ2-1; 7 bases are a match to TRBD2. Looked up from germline, CDR1 is SGHTA and CDR2 is FQGNSA. The CDR3 length is 16 residues. V lost 5 bases, J lost 8 bases, and 15 bases stayed unmatched. In nucleotides, the CDR3 is TGTGCCAGCAGCCCCCTAGGAGGCGGGGGACTATATGAGCAGTTCTTC. This encodes CASSPLGGGGLYEQFF.

The chain joins TRBV10-3 to TRBJ2-5, with 9 positions matching TRBD2. Germline assignment: CDR1 ENHRY and CDR2 SYGVKD. J lost 1 base, V lost 4 bases, and 4 bases had no gene match. The CDR3 has 15 amino acids. CDR3 region: CAISGSGGRQETQYF. CDR3 DNA: TGTGCCATCAGTGGTAGCGGGGGTCGCCAAGAGACCCAGTACTTC.

This clone was detected a few times. The rearrangement joins TRBV7-9 to TRBJ1-2; D gene uncertain. The germline V gene encodes CDR1 SEHNR and CDR2 FQNEAQ (reference sequence). CDR3 length: 13 amino acids. Trimming removed 5 bases from V and 3 bases from J, with 10 bases in between. Here the CDR3 reads CASSRSQDYGYTF. CDR3 DNA: TGTGCCAGCAGCCGCTCGCAGGACTATGGCTACACCTTC.

The V and J genes are TRBV7-6 and TRBJ2-1, with TRBD1 as a possible D gene (7 bases). The CDR3 is 12 residues long. Germline values: CDR1 SGHVS, CDR2 FNYEAQ. V was trimmed by 6 bases and J by 8 bases, leaving 11 bases between them. The chain's CDR3 is CASSSRGDEQFF. The CDR3, as DNA: TGTGCCAGCAGTTCCAGGGGGGATGAGCAGTTCTTC.

This chain links TRBV29-1 with TRBJ2-3; TRBD1 matches 7 bases. Unmatched junction bases numbered 4, after V lost 8 bases and J lost 2 bases. The CDR3 contains 12 residues. The germline CDR1 and CDR2 sequences are SQVTM and ANQGSEA. As DNA, the CDR3 is TGCAGCCTAGACAGGGACACAGATACGCAGTATTTT. This codes for CSLDRDTDTQYF.

This chain links TRBV7-3 with TRBJ1-2; 9 bases align to TRBD1. This CDR3 spans 15 amino acids. Germline loops: CDR1 SGHTA, CDR2 FQGTGA. Unmatched junction bases numbered 8, after V lost 5 bases and J lost 4 bases. CDR3 sequence reads: CASSQGQGPGYGYTF. CDR3 sequence (DNA): TGTGCCAGCAGCCAAGGACAGGGGCCAGGCTATGGCTACACCTTC.

V usage is TRBV28 and J usage is TRBJ1-4, with D possibly TRBD1 on 6 matching bases. Germline lookup yields CDR1 MDHEN and CDR2 SYDVKM. The CDR3 has 17 residues. Trimming shortened V by 5 bases and J by 6 bases, and 22 bases separated the two germline ends. The CDR3 sequence is CASSGRDTSWVDEKLFF. The CDR3 DNA reads as TGTGCCAGCAGTGGCCGGGACACATCATGGGTGGATGAAAAACTGTTTTTT. Complete variable domain (other parts from reference TRBV28 and TRBJ1-4): DVKVTQSSRYLVKRTGEKVFLECVQDMDHENMFWYRQDPGLGLRLIYFSYDVKMKEKGDIPEGYSVSREKKERFSLILESASTNQTSMYLCASSGRDTSWVDEKLFFGSGTQLSVL.

The J gene is TRBJ1-2, the V gene TRBV9, with D unresolved. CDR1 SGDLS and CDR2 YYNGEE come from the germline V gene. Deletions cut 0 bases from V and 5 bases from J, with 14 bases between. The CDR3 loop spans 15 amino acids. CDR3 region: CASSVGEASPYGYTF. CDR3 in DNA: TGTGCCAGCAGCGTAGGGGAGGCCAGTCCTTATGGCTACACCTTC.

The chain has TRBV18 and TRBJ1-5, with TRBD1 as a possible D gene (5 bases). Germline V lookup: CDR1 KGHSH, CDR2 LQKENI. This CDR3 region has 16 residues. Trimming removed 3 bases at V and 0 bases at J, with 12 bases between. The CDR3 DNA reads as TGTGCCAGCTCACCTCGACAGAAACATAGCAATCAGCCCCAGCATTTT. Translated: CASSPRQKHSNQPQHF.

The CDR3: CASSLLPSSYEQYF. CDR3 in DNA: TGTGCCAGCAGCTTACTCCCGTCGTCCTACGAGCAGTACTTC. The chain carries TRBV7-2 and TRBJ2-7; no firm D call. This CDR3 contains 14 residues. Germline assignment: CDR1 SGHTA and CDR2 FQGNSA. The V end was cut by 2 bases, the J end by 1 base, with 9 bases between.

The rearrangement joins TRBV5-4 to TRBJ2-7; TRBD1 matches at 8 bases. CDR1 is SGHNT and CDR2 is YYREEE in the germline V gene (reference sequence). With V trimmed by 4 bases and J by 5 bases, 8 bases remained unmatched. CDR3 size: 14 residues. DNA of the CDR3: TGTGCCAGCAGCCAAGGACAGGGCCGAGACGAGCAGTACTTC. Translated: CASSQGQGRDEQYF.

This chain connects TRBV7-8 to TRBJ2-1; 9 bases match TRBD1. The germline gives CDR1 SGHVS, CDR2 FQNEAQ. This CDR3 region has 14 residues. Trimming took 4 bases from V and 7 from J; bases not matched to a gene: 5. The CDR3 reads CASSSDRGWNEQFF. DNA of the CDR3: TGTGCCAGCAGCTCGGACAGGGGTTGGAATGAGCAGTTCTTC.

This clone was observed a few times. The chain recombines TRBV5-6 with TRBJ1-4, with D unclear. The V end was cut by 4 bases, the J end by 3 bases, with 7 bases between. The germline V gene encodes CDR1 SGHDT and CDR2 YYEEEE. This CDR3 has 13 amino acids. The CDR3 bases are TGTGCCAGCAGCGCGGGGTCTAATGAAAAACTGTTTTTT. This sequence encodes CASSAGSNEKLFF.

The chain employs TRBV28 and TRBJ1-4; a weak D match, TRBD1 (5 bases). V lost 11 bases, J lost 4 bases, and 14 bases lay in between. The CDR3 length is 13 residues. CDR1 and CDR2 from the germline V gene are MDHEN and SYDVKM. The chain's CDR3 is CASRGGVNEKLFF. In nucleotides, the CDR3 is TGTGCCTCCCGTGGAGGGGTTAATGAAAAACTGTTTTTT.

The chain couples TRBV19 to TRBJ1-6, with 9 bases fitting TRBD1. CDR1 is LNHDA, CDR2 SQIVND, per germline (reference sequence). V was pared by 7 bases and J by 5 bases, with 6 bases of the junction left unmatched. CDR3 size: 15 residues. CDR3 region: CASTTGTGNNSPLHF. Written as DNA, the CDR3 is TGTGCCAGTACCACCGGGACAGGGAATAATTCACCCCTCCACTTT.

The V call is TRBV28, the J call TRBJ2-2, with TRBD2 matching over 11 bases. The germline V gene has CDR1 MDHEN and CDR2 SYDVKM. The CDR3 spans 16 residues. V trimming: 4 bases; J trimming: 7 bases; junction bases outside the gene matches: 8. The CDR3 here is CASSSSGGPGGGELFF. In DNA, the CDR3 is TGTGCCAGCAGTTCTAGCGGGGGGCCCGGGGGCGGGGAGCTGTTTTTT.

The chain has TRBV15 and TRBJ2-5; a possible D gene is TRBD1 (6 bases). Germline values: CDR1 LNHNV, CDR2 YYDKDF (reference sequence). V was cut by 2 bases and J by 3 bases, with 7 bases left in between. The CDR3 contains 13 residues. CDR3 nucleotides: TGTGCCACCAGCAGAAACAGGGAAGAGACCCAGTACTTC. As protein: CATSRNREETQYF.

The chain joins TRBV6-4 to TRBJ2-3, with 11 bases fitting TRBD2. Losses at the gene ends were 0 bases for V and 3 bases for J; bases not matched to a gene: 2. Per germline, CDR1 MRHNA and CDR2 SNTAGT. CDR3 length equals 16 residues. DNA of the CDR3: TGTGCCAGCAGTGACTCGGCTAGCGGGGGGACAGATACGCAGTATTTT. Translation: CASSDSASGGTDTQYF.

This clone showed up just once. The chain joins TRBV7-9 to TRBJ2-1, with D perhaps matching TRBD1 (5 bases). This CDR3 contains 14 residues. Trimming took off 0 bases at V and 2 bases at J, with 5 bases between the two ends. Germline CDR1 reads SEHNR; CDR2 reads FQNEAQ (reference sequence). CDR3 amino acids: CASSLAGPYNEQFF. DNA of the CDR3: TGTGCCAGCAGCTTAGCGGGGCCCTACAATGAGCAGTTCTTC.